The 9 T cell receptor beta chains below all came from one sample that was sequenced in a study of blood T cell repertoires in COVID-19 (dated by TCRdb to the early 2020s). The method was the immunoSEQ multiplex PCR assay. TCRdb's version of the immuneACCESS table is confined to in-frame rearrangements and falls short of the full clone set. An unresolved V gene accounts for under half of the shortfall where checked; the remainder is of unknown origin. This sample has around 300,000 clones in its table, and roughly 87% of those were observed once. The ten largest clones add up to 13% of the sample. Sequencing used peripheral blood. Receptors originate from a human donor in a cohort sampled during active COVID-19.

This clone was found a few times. CDR3 in DNA: TGTGCCAGCAGCTTAGACAGGAGCTCAGCTCAGCCCCAGCATTTT. As protein: CASSLDRSSAQPQHF. The chain couples TRBV7-2 to TRBJ1-5; tentatively, D is TRBD1 (5 bases). This CDR3 is built from 15 residues. Trimming removed 1 base at V and 6 bases at J, with 13 bases between. Per the germline V gene, CDR1 is SGHTA and CDR2 is FQGNSA.

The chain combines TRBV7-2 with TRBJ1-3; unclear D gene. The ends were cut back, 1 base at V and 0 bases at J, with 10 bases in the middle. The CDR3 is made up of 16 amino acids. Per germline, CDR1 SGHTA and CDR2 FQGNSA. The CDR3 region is CASSLDPGFSGNTIYF. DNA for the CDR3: TGTGCCAGCAGCTTAGATCCCGGGTTCTCTGGAAACACCATATATTTT.

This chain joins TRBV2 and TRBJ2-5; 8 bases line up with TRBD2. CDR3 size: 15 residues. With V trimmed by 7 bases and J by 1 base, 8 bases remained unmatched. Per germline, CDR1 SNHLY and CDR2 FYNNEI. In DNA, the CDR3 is TGTGCCAGCACATCCACTAGCGGCATCCAAGAGACCCAGTACTTC. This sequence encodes CASTSTSGIQETQYF.

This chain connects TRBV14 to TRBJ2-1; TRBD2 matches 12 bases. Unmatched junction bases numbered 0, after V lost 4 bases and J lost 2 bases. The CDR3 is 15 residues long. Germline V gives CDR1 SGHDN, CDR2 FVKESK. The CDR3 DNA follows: TGTGCCAGCAGCCGGACTAGCGGGACCTACAATGAGCAGTTCTTC. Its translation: CASSRTSGTYNEQFF. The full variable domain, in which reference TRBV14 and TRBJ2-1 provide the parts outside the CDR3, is EAGVTQFPSHSVIEKGQTVTLRCDPISGHDNLYWYRRVMGKEIKFLLHFVKESKQDESGMPNNRFLAERTGGTYSTLKVQPAELEDSGVYFCASSRTSGTYNEQFFGPGTRLTVL.

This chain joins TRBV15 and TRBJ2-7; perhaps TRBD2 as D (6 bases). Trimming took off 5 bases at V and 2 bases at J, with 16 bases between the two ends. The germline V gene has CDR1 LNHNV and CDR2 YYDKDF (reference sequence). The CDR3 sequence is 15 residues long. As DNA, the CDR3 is TGTGCCACCAGCCCCATCGGGACTGCAACCTACGAGCAGTACTTC. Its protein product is CATSPIGTATYEQYF.

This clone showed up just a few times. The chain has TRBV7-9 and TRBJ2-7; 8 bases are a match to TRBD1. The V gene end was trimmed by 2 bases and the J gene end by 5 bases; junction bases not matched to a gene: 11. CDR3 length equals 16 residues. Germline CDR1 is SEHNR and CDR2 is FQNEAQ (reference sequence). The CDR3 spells CASSLTAGQATDEQYF. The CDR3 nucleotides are TGTGCCAGCAGCTTAACCGCGGGACAGGCGACGGACGAGCAGTACTTC.

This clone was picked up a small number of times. As DNA, the CDR3 is TGTGCCAGCAGAAATAATAACAGGAATTTAGAAGCTTTCTTT. Its translation: CASRNNNRNLEAFF. This rearrangement joins TRBV27 to TRBJ1-1; the D gene is possibly TRBD1 (5 bases). CDR1 and CDR2 (germline): MNHEY, SMNVEV (reference sequence). Trimming pared 6 bases from V and 8 bases from J, leaving 19 bases between. The CDR3 runs 14 residues.

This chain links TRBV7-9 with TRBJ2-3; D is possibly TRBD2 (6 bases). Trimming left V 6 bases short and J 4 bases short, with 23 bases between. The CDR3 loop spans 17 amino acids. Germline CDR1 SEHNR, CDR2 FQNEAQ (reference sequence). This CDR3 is CASSLRDGGGSADTQYF. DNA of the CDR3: TGTGCCAGCAGTTTACGAGATGGGGGAGGTAGCGCAGATACGCAGTATTTT.

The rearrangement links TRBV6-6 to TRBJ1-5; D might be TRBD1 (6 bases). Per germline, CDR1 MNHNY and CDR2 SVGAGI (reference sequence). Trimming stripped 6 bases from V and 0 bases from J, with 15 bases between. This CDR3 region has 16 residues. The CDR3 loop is CASRTGHTLSNQPQHF. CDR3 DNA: TGTGCCAGCAGAACGGGACATACCCTTAGCAATCAGCCCCAGCATTTT.